These 18 T cell receptor beta chains came from one sample sequenced in a study of blood T cell repertoires in COVID-19. Sequencing used immunoSEQ multiplex PCR; TCRdb keeps in-frame clones, though not all of them. Of roughly 79,000 clones listed, roughly 89% are singletons. The sequencing sample was made of peripheral blood. The receptor source for this set is a man aged 45-65 years with active COVID-19.

V is TRBV2 and J is TRBJ2-2; D might be TRBD2 (6 bases). V was clipped by 6 bases and J by 1 base, with 9 bases between them. Per germline, CDR1 SNHLY and CDR2 FYNNEI. The CDR3 sequence is 14 residues long. The CDR3 DNA follows: TGTGCCAGCAGGGTTAGCGGGAACACCGGGGAGCTGTTTTTT. Translated: CASRVSGNTGELFF.

The chain joins TRBV29-1 to TRBJ2-7, with D perhaps TRBD1 (6 bases). This CDR3 spans 18 amino acids. V was trimmed by 1 base and J by 0 bases, leaving 22 bases between them. Germline V gene sequence: CDR1 SQVTM, CDR2 ANQGSEA. DNA of the CDR3: TGCAGCGTTGAAGGTTCAGGGGAATATCGCAGCAACTCCTACGAGCAGTACTTC. It encodes CSVEGSGEYRSNSYEQYF.

This clone appeared once. V usage is TRBV9 and J usage is TRBJ1-3; 7 bases fit TRBD1. Unmatched junction bases numbered 21, after V lost 5 bases and J lost 4 bases. The germline gives CDR1 SGDLS, CDR2 YYNGEE. The length of the CDR3 is 19 residues. The CDR3 spells CASSDQGQPTYQGGNTIYF. CDR3 DNA: TGTGCCAGCAGTGACCAGGGACAGCCAACCTATCAGGGAGGAAACACCATATATTTT.

This clone was observed once. The V gene is TRBV7-2, the J gene TRBJ2-1, with 11 bases matching TRBD2. This CDR3 region has 16 residues. The V and J ends lost 0 bases and 8 bases, in that order; junction bases with no gene match: 6. CDR1 and CDR2 from the germline V gene are SGHTA and FQGNSA. The CDR3 protein is CASSLAVAGGQDEQFF. The DNA for the CDR3 is TGTGCCAGCAGCTTAGCGGTAGCGGGGGGGCAAGATGAGCAGTTCTTC.

The chain combines TRBV19 with TRBJ1-2; 10 bases agree with TRBD1. CDR1 LNHDA and CDR2 SQIVND come from the germline V gene (reference sequence). This CDR3 is built from 15 residues. The ends lost 4 bases at V and 4 bases at J; junction bases unmatched: 6. For the CDR3, the DNA is TGTGCCAGTAGTAGCCCGGGACAGGGGACCTATGGCTACACCTTC. It codes for CASSSPGQGTYGYTF.

A single count supports this clone. The CDR3 protein is CASTGTSGGTDTQYF. The CDR3 nucleotides are TGTGCCAGCACCGGGACTAGCGGGGGTACAGATACGCAGTATTTT. The gene calls are TRBV2 and TRBJ2-3; 14 bases are a match to TRBD2. Germline CDR1 reads SNHLY; CDR2 reads FYNNEI. V shed 7 bases and J 3 bases; nucleotides not matched to a gene: 3. The CDR3 covers 15 residues.

The chain joins TRBV7-9 to TRBJ1-2; 7 nucleotides match TRBD1. Germline V lookup: CDR1 SEHNR, CDR2 FQNEAQ (reference sequence). After removal of 1 base from V and 8 bases from J, the junction contained 4 bases not matched to a gene. The CDR3 has 13 amino acids. CDR3 residues: CASSLEHRGGYTF. The DNA of the CDR3 is TGTGCCAGCAGCTTAGAGCACAGGGGAGGCTACACCTTC.

The V and J genes are TRBV5-1 and TRBJ2-1; possible D gene TRBD1, 5 bases. Germline V gives CDR1 SGHRS, CDR2 YFSETQ. The CDR3 is 13 residues long. Trimming pared 7 bases from V and 4 bases from J, leaving 12 bases between. CDR3 nucleotides: TGCGCCAGCCGACAGTCAGATTACAATGAGCAGTTCTTC. Protein: CASRQSDYNEQFF. Complete variable domain (other parts from reference TRBV5-1 and TRBJ2-1): KAGVTQTPRYLIKTRGQQVTLSCSPISGHRSVSWYQQTPGQGLQFLFEYFSETQRNKGNFPGRFSGRQFSNSRSEMNVSTLELGDSALYLCASRQSDYNEQFFGPGTRLTVL.

The chain has TRBV15 and TRBJ1-2, with D tentatively TRBD1 (6 bases). The V gene lost 0 bases and the J gene lost 6 bases, with 17 bases spanning the gap. This CDR3 contains 16 residues. Germline V gene data show CDR1 as LNHNV and CDR2 as YYDKDF (reference sequence). CDR3 amino acids: CATSRDRGWVKNGYTF. As DNA, the CDR3 is TGTGCCACCAGCAGAGATAGGGGGTGGGTGAAGAATGGCTACACCTTC.

V gene TRBV6-1 combines with J gene TRBJ1-5; TRBD1 matches at 9 bases. The CDR3 length is 19 residues. The V and J ends lost 2 bases and 1 base, in that order; junction bases with no gene match: 12. Germline-derived CDR1 and CDR2 are MNHNS and SASEGT. The DNA of the CDR3 is TGTGCCAGCAGTGAACAACCTACCGGGACAGGGTTGAGCAATCAGCCCCAGCATTTT. It codes for CASSEQPTGTGLSNQPQHF.

The chain is built from TRBV6-2 or TRBV6-3 and TRBJ1-5; D remains unclear. The ends were cut back, 0 bases at V and 4 bases at J, with 10 bases in the middle. The CDR3 covers 15 residues. Looked up from germline, CDR1 is MNHEY and CDR2 is SVGEGT. The CDR3 here is CASSYSYGGNQPQHF. CDR3 DNA: TGTGCCAGCAGTTACTCGTACGGAGGAAATCAGCCCCAGCATTTT.

The chain links TRBV6-5 to TRBJ1-4; D uncertain. Germline V lookup: CDR1 MNHEY, CDR2 SVGAGI. This CDR3 is 13 amino acids long. Deletions cut 4 bases from V and 8 bases from J, with 11 bases between. The CDR3 protein is CASSSLGWEKLFF. The CDR3, as DNA: TGTGCCAGCAGTTCCCTCGGGTGGGAAAAACTGTTTTTT.

The genes are TRBV10-1 and TRBJ2-2, with D tentatively TRBD2 (6 bases). The V gene's germline CDR1 is WNHNN and CDR2 SYGVQD (reference sequence). The CDR3 runs 14 residues. V dropped 9 bases and J dropped 0 bases, with 11 bases sitting between them. CDR3 in DNA: TGCGCCAGGACGGGGGAGCCGAACACCGGGGAGCTGTTTTTT. It translates to CARTGEPNTGELFF.

The chain recombines TRBV4-1 with TRBJ2-3; 12 positions agree with TRBD2. The CDR3 has 17 residues. With 0 bases clipped from V and 3 bases from J, the junction kept 4 bases outside the gene matches. CDR1 MGHRA and CDR2 YSYEKL come from the germline V gene. The CDR3 sequence: CASSQDLGLAGTDTQYF. The CDR3 DNA reads as TGCGCCAGCAGCCAAGATCTCGGACTAGCGGGGACAGATACGCAGTATTTT.

The chain couples TRBV9 to TRBJ1-5; 9 bases fit TRBD1. Per germline, CDR1 SGDLS and CDR2 YYNGEE. The ends lost 3 bases at V and 5 bases at J; junction bases unmatched: 6. The CDR3 contains 15 residues. CDR3 loop: CASSEGQGLYQPQHF. CDR3 coding DNA: TGTGCCAGCAGCGAGGGACAGGGCTTATATCAGCCCCAGCATTTT.

The chain recombines TRBV7-2 with TRBJ1-2; a possible D gene is TRBD1 (5 bases). Germline assignment: CDR1 SGHTA and CDR2 FQGNSA. With 1 base removed from V and 13 bases from J, the gap between germline ends came to 13 bases. This CDR3 spans 12 amino acids. CDR3 DNA: TGTGCCAGCAGCTTAGTTTCTCAGGGAACCACCTTC. Amino acids: CASSLVSQGTTF.

The chain links TRBV6-1 to TRBJ1-1; D uncertain. CDR1 and CDR2 from the germline V gene are MNHNS and SASEGT. CDR3 length: 15 amino acids. V dropped 1 base and J dropped 3 bases, with 12 bases sitting between them. CDR3 region: CASSEGSRRDTEAFF. DNA for the CDR3: TGTGCCAGCAGTGAAGGCAGTCGGAGGGACACTGAAGCTTTCTTT.

V and J are TRBV5-6 and TRBJ2-1; weak D call: TRBD2 (5 bases). Germline CDR1 SGHDT, CDR2 YYEEEE. CDR3 length: 12 residues. V was shortened by 2 bases and J by 10 bases, with 10 bases between the two germline ends. CDR3 protein: CASSFGLEEQFF. In DNA, the CDR3 is TGTGCCAGCAGCTTCGGACTTGAAGAGCAGTTCTTC. Using reference TRBV5-6 and TRBJ2-1 for the parts outside the CDR3, the full variable domain is DAGVTQSPTHLIKTRGQQVTLRCSPKSGHDTVSWYQQALGQGPQFIFQYYEEEERQRGNFPDRFSGHQFPNYSSELNVNALLLGDSALYLCASSFGLEEQFFGPGTRLTVL.